Listed below are T cell receptor beta chains from one sample, sequenced in a study of identical twins. A single record per CDR3 protein comes from TCRdb applying MiXCR to the 5' RACE reads. The sample records 1,800,000 or so distinct CDR3 sequences, roughly 35% being singletons. The sequencing input was cord blood. These receptors were taken from a newborn girl in good health. Each CDR3 is given with its conserved first and last residue. D genes are given only for firm matches. Rows may omit the clone size; those that give it use once, few, many or a size class.

j_call,clone_size,v_call,cdr3_length,d_call,cdr3_nt,cdr3_aa
TRBJ2-7,-,TRBV19,17,TRBD2,TGTGCCAGTAGTATAGGGACCGGGACTAGCGGGAGCAACGAGCAGTACTTC,CASSIGTGTSGSNEQYF
TRBJ2-1,few,TRBV24-1,15,-,TGTGCCACCAGTGATCTCCGACCGGGAGCCCATGAGCAGTTCTTC,CATSDLRPGAHEQFF
TRBJ2-1,-,TRBV4-2,15,-,TGTGCCAGCAGCCAAGTCCGGGGGAGAGTCCAAGAGCAGTTCTTC,CASSQVRGRVQEQFF
TRBJ2-3,once,TRBV20-1,15,-,TGCAGTGCTCCCCATCCGACAGCCCCCACAGATACGCAGGATTTT,CSAPHPTAPTDTQDF
TRBJ2-5,many,TRBV20-1,14,TRBD2,TGCAGTGCTCCCCAAGAGACTAGCGGAGAGACCCAGTACTTC,CSAPQETSGETQYF
TRBJ2-7,many,TRBV3-1,15,TRBD2,TGTGCCAGCAGCCGAGTAGCGGGAGTAATCCGCGAGCAGTACTTC,CASSRVAGVIREQYF
TRBJ2-1,few,TRBV5-6,14,TRBD2,TGTGCCAGCAGCAAAACCGGGATAGCGGGGGAGCAGTTCTTC,CASSKTGIAGEQFF
TRBJ2-7,-,TRBV4-1,16,TRBD2,TGCGCCAGCAGCCAAGGACTAGCGGGAGAAAACGGCGAGCAGTACTTC,CASSQGLAGENGEQYF
TRBJ2-7,-,TRBV3-1,16,-,TGTGCCAGCAGCCAACTCCGGGGTAGCTCCTACAATGAGCAGTACTTC,CASSQLRGSSYNEQYF
TRBJ2-7,-,TRBV6-1,18,TRBD1,TGTGCCAGCGCATTTTATGGGACAGCCACGGGTCGGTTCCACGAGCAGTACTTC,CASAFYGTATGRFHEQYF
TRBJ2-5,-,TRBV7-8,16,TRBD2,TGTGCCAGCAGCTCCCGGCTAGCGGGGGACTACAATGAGCAGTACTTC,CASSSRLAGDYNEQYF
TRBJ2-1,few,TRBV7-9,13,-,TGTGCCAGCAGCTTAATAAGGGGCAATGAGCAGTTCTTC,CASSLIRGNEQFF
TRBJ2-5,many,TRBV21-1,15,-,TGTGCCAGCAGCACTACCGGGACTAGCGTGGAGACCCAGTACTTC,CASSTTGTSVETQYF
TRBJ2-7,few,TRBV20-1,15,TRBD2,TGCAGTGCTAGAGATCCCCCCAGCGGGACTTACGAGCAGTACTTC,CSARDPPSGTYEQYF
TRBJ2-4,many,TRBV5-1,16,TRBD2,TGCGCCAGCAGCTGGGGACTAGCGAGATCCCAAAACATTCAGTACTTC,CASSWGLARSQNIQYF
TRBJ1-2,few,TRBV29-1,14,TRBD1,TGCAGCGTTACACGGGCAGGGGGCATCTATGGCTACACCTTC,CSVTRAGGIYGYTF
TRBJ2-1,-,TRBV5-1,15,-,TGCGCCAGCAGCCTGGGGGGGGCCTTCTACAATGAGCAGTTCTTC,CASSLGGAFYNEQFF
TRBJ2-3,few,TRBV11-3,16,TRBD2,TGTGCCAGCAGCTCCCGGACTAGCGGGGTCACAGATACGCAGTATTTT,CASSSRTSGVTDTQYF
TRBJ1-4,-,TRBV5-1,15,-,TGCGCCAGCAGCTTGGTGGATACAACTAATGAAAAACTGTTTTTT,CASSLVDTTNEKLFF
TRBJ2-3,-,TRBV20-1,14,-,TGCAGTGCTACCGGGACGATCACCACAGATACGCAGTATTTT,CSATGTITTDTQYF
TRBJ2-7,-,TRBV5-6,16,TRBD2,TGTGCCAGCAGCTTGGGATCTAGCGGGGTCTCCTACGAGCAGTACTTC,CASSLGSSGVSYEQYF
TRBJ2-7,-,TRBV28,15,TRBD1,TGTGCCAGCCGAGGTGTGACAGGGAGCGCCTACGAGCAGTACTTC,CASRGVTGSAYEQYF
TRBJ2-1,-,TRBV2,14,TRBD1,TGTGCCAGCGGGGCGGACAGGGGCTACAATGAGCAGTTCTTC,CASGADRGYNEQFF
TRBJ1-2,-,TRBV7-2,16,-,TGTGCCAGCAGCTTTGGTAGGGGCAGGGGCTTTTATGGCTACACCTTC,CASSFGRGRGFYGYTF
TRBJ2-7,many,TRBV4-2,16,-,TGTGCCAGCAGCCAAGAGGGACGAGGTACGACCTACGAGCAGTACTTC,CASSQEGRGTTYEQYF
TRBJ1-4,-,TRBV5-1,14,-,TGCGCCAGCAGCTTCCCGGGTGATAGGGAAAAACTGTTTTTT,CASSFPGDREKLFF
TRBJ2-2,-,TRBV29-1,12,-,TGCAGCGTAGGGGTGTGGACCGGGGAGCTGTTTTTT,CSVGVWTGELFF
TRBJ1-1,-,TRBV6-4,12,-,TGTGCCAGCAGCGCGGACGGTTATGAAGCTTTCTTT,CASSADGYEAFF
TRBJ1-4,once,TRBV12-3/TRBV12-4,15,-,TGTGCCAGCAGTTTTCGGTTCTCCCATAATGAAAAACTGTTTTTT,CASSFRFSHNEKLFF
TRBJ2-5,-,TRBV4-1,17,-,TGCGCCAGCAGCCAAGGCTATTCCCGGGGCATTCAAGAGACCCAGTACTTC,CASSQGYSRGIQETQYF
TRBJ2-5,-,TRBV24-1,15,-,TGTGCCACCAGTGATCCTGCGGGGAGACACAATGAGCAGTACTTC,CATSDPAGRHNEQYF
TRBJ1-1,-,TRBV7-2,14,-,TGTGCCAGCAGCTTTTCTTTGGTGGAGACTGAAGCTTTCTTT,CASSFSLVETEAFF
TRBJ1-2,few,TRBV5-1,14,-,TGCGCCAGCAGCTACACCCTTGGTAACTATGGCTACACCTTC,CASSYTLGNYGYTF
TRBJ2-3,-,TRBV3-1,14,-,TGTGCCAGCAGCCAAGGGGCATCGCAAGATACGCAGTATTTT,CASSQGASQDTQYF
TRBJ2-3,-,TRBV20-1,12,TRBD1,TGCAGTGCTGACAGGGTAGAGGATACGCAGTATTTT,CSADRVEDTQYF
TRBJ2-5,-,TRBV13,13,TRBD2,TGTGCCAGCAGCTTAGAGGGGACTATTGGGCAGTACTTC,CASSLEGTIGQYF
TRBJ1-4,few,TRBV12-3/TRBV12-4,16,TRBD1,TGTGCCAGCAGCCCCGACAGGGTGGCAACTAATGAAAAACTGTTTTTT,CASSPDRVATNEKLFF
TRBJ1-2,-,TRBV10-3,12,TRBD1,TGTGCCAGCAATACAGGGGGCGGTGGCTACACCTTC,CASNTGGGGYTF
TRBJ1-2,-,TRBV18,16,TRBD1,TGTGCCAGCTCACCAGAGCGCGGGACAGGGGGATATGGCTACACCTTC,CASSPERGTGGYGYTF
TRBJ2-1,many,TRBV29-1,13,-,TGCAGCGTTGTGAGGTTCGAGTACAATGAGCAGTTCTTC,CSVVRFEYNEQFF
TRBJ2-7,once,TRBV5-5,15,-,TGTGCCAGCAGCCGACCGGGACCCAAACCCTACGAGCAGTACTTC,CASSRPGPKPYEQYF
TRBJ2-5,-,TRBV28,15,-,TGTGCCAGCAGTCGGGCAGGGGATCTCCAAGAGACCCAGTACTTC,CASSRAGDLQETQYF
TRBJ2-7,-,TRBV25-1,13,-,TGTGCCAGCAGTGGTGGTAACTCCTACGAGCAGTACTTC,CASSGGNSYEQYF
TRBJ2-1,many,TRBV27,12,-,TGTGCCAGCAGTATGACAGGCAATGAGCAGTTCTTC,CASSMTGNEQFF
TRBJ2-1,many,TRBV5-1,15,-,TGCGCCAGCAGCGTTCCACAGGGAGCCTACAATGAGCAGTTCTTC,CASSVPQGAYNEQFF
TRBJ2-1,many,TRBV4-2,15,TRBD1,TGTGCCAGCAGCCAAGCGCGACAGGGCTACAATGAGCAGTTCTTC,CASSQARQGYNEQFF
TRBJ1-2,-,TRBV7-9,12,TRBD1,TGTGCCAGCACGCGGACAGGGGAAGGCTACACCTTC,CASTRTGEGYTF
TRBJ2-7,-,TRBV7-2,13,-,TGTGCCAGCAGCTTAGCGGATTTTGGCGAGCAGTACTTC,CASSLADFGEQYF
TRBJ2-7,few,TRBV12-3/TRBV12-4,13,-,TGTGCCAGCAGTTTAGCGCTTGTGTACGAGCAGTACTTC,CASSLALVYEQYF
TRBJ1-2,few,TRBV9,15,-,TGTGCCAGCAGTGGTGGAGGGGTCAGCGCCTATGGCTACACCTTC,CASSGGGVSAYGYTF
TRBJ2-7,-,TRBV29-1,14,TRBD2,TGCAGCGTTCTTAGCGGGAGGGCGTACAATGAGCAGTACTTC,CSVLSGRAYNEQYF
TRBJ1-1,-,TRBV7-9,14,-,TGTGCCAGCAGCAAAAGGGGGGGGAACACTGAAGCTTTCTTT,CASSKRGGNTEAFF